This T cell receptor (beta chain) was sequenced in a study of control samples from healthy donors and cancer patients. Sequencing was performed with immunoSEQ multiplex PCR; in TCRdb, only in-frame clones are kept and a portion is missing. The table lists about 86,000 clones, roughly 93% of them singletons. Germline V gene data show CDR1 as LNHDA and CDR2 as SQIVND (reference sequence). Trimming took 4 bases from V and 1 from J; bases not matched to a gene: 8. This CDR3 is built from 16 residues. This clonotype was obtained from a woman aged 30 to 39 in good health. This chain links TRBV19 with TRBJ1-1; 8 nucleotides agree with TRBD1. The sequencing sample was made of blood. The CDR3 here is CASSTRQGLGNTEAFF. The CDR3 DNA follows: TGTGCCAGTAGTACAAGACAGGGGTTAGGGAACACTGAAGCTTTCTTT.